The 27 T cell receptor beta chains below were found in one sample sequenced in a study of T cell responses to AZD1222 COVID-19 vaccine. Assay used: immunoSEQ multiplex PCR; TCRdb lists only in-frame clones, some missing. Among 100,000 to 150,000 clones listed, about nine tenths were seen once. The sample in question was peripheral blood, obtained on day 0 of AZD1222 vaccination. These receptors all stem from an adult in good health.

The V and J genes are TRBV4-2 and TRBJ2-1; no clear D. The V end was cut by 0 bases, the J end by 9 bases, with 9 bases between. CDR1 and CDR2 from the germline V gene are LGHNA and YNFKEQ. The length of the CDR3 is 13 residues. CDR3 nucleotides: TGTGCCAGCAGCCAAGATGGCTCCGGTGAGCAGTTCTTC. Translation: CASSQDGSGEQFF.

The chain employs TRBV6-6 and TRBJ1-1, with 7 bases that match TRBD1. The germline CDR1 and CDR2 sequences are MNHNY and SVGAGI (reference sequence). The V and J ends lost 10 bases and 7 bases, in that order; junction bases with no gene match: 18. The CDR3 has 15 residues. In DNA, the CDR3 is TGTGCCATCAATCAATTAGGGGGCTCGGGGCATGAAGCTTTCTTT. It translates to CAINQLGGSGHEAFF.

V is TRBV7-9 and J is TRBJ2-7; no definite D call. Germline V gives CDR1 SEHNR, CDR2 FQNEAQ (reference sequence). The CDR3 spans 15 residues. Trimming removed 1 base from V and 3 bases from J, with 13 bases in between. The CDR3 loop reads CASSLGPQQDYEQYF. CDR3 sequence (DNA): TGTGCCAGCAGCTTAGGTCCACAGCAGGACTACGAGCAGTACTTC.

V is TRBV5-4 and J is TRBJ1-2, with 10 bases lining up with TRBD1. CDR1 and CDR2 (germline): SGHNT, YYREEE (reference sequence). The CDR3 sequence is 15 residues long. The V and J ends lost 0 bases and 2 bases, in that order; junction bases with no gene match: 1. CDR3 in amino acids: CASSLGTGGNYGYTF. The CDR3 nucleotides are TGTGCCAGCAGCTTGGGGACAGGGGGAAACTATGGCTACACCTTC.

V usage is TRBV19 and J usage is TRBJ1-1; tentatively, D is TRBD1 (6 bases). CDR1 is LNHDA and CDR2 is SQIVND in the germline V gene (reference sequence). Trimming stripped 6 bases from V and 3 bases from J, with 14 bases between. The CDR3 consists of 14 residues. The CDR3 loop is CASRQQGFDTEAFF. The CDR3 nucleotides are TGTGCCAGTAGACAACAGGGATTCGACACTGAAGCTTTCTTT. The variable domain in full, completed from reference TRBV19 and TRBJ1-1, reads DGGITQSPKYLFRKEGQNVTLSCEQNLNHDAMYWYRQDPGQGLRLIYYSQIVNDFQKGDIAEGYSVSREKKESFPLTVTSAQKNPTAFYLCASRQQGFDTEAFFGQGTRLTVV.

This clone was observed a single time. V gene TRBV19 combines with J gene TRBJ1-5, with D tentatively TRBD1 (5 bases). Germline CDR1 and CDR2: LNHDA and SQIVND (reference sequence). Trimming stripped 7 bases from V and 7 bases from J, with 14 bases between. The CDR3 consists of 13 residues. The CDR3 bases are TGTGCCAGTACCCCAAGGGGCGGGCAGCCCCAGCATTTT. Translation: CASTPRGGQPQHF.

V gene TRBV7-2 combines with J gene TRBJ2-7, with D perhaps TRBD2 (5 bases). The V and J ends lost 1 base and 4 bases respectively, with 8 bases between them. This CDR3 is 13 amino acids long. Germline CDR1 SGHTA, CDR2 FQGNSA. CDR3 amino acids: CASSLGGPYEQYF. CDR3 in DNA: TGTGCCAGCAGCTTAGGAGGGCCTTACGAGCAGTACTTC.

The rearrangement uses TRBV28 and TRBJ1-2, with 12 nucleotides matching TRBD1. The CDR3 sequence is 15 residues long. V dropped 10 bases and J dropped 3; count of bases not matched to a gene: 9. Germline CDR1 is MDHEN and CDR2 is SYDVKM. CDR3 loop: CATQGGQGAYYGYTF. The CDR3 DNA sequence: TGTGCCACCCAGGGGGGACAGGGGGCCTACTATGGCTACACCTTC.

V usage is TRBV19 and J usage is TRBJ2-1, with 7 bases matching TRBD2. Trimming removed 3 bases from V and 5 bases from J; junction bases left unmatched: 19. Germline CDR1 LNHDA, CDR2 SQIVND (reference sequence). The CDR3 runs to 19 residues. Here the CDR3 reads CASSIRITAQLATHNEQFF. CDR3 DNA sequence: TGTGCCAGTAGTATTCGGATAACTGCTCAACTAGCGACCCACAATGAGCAGTTCTTC.

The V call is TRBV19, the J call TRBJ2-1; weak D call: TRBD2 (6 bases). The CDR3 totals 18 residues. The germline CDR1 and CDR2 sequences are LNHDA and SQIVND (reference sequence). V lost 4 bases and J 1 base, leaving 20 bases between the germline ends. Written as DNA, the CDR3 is TGTGCCAGTAGTAGGGGGAGGCCAGGCGAAACGTCCTACAATGAGCAGTTCTTC. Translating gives CASSRGRPGETSYNEQFF.

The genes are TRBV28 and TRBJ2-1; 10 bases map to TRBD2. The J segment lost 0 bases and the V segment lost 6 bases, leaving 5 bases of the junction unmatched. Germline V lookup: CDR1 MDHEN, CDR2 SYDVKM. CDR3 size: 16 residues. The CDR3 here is CASSSLAGPSYNEQFF. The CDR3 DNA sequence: TGTGCCAGCAGCTCACTAGCGGGACCCTCCTACAATGAGCAGTTCTTC. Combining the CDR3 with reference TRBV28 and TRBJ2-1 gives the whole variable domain DVKVTQSSRYLVKRTGEKVFLECVQDMDHENMFWYRQDPGLGLRLIYFSYDVKMKEKGDIPEGYSVSREKKERFSLILESASTNQTSMYLCASSSLAGPSYNEQFFGPGTRLTVL.

CDR3 bases: TGCGCCAGCAGTGTAGAGGGTAACTATGGCTACACCTTC. Translated, it gives CASSVEGNYGYTF. The rearrangement joins TRBV10-2 to TRBJ1-2; D is undetermined. This CDR3 is 13 amino acids long. CDR1 and CDR2 from the germline V gene are WSHSY and SAAADI. With 4 bases removed from V and 1 base from J, the gap between germline ends came to 7 bases.

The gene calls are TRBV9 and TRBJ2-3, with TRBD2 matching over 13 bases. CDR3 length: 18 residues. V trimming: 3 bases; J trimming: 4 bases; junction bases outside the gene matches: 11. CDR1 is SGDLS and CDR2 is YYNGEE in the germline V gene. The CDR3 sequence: CASSAQLGTSGMPDTQYF. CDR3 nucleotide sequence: TGTGCCAGCAGCGCCCAGCTGGGGACTAGCGGGATGCCAGATACGCAGTATTTT. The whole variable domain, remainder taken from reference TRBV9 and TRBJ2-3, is DSGVTQTPKHLITATGQRVTLRCSPRSGDLSVYWYQQSLDQGLQFLIQYYNGEERAKGNILERFSAQQFPDLHSELNLSSLELGDSALYFCASSAQLGTSGMPDTQYFGPGTRLTVL.

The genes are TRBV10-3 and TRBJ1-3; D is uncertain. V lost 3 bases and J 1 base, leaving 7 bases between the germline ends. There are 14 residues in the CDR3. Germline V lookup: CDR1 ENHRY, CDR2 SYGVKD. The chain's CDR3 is CAISDMGSGNTIYF. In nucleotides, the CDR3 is TGTGCCATCAGTGATATGGGGTCTGGAAACACCATATATTTT.

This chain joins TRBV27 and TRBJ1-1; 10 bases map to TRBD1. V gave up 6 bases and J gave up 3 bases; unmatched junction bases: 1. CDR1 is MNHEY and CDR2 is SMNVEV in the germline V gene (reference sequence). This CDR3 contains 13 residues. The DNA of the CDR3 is TGTGCCAGCAGCGGACAGGGGGACACTGAAGCTTTCTTT. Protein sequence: CASSGQGDTEAFF.

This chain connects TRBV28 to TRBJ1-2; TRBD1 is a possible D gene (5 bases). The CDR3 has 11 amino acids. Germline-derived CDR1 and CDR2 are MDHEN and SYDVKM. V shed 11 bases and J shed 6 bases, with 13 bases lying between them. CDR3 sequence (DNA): TGTGCCCCTCCCGTAGGGGATGGCTACACCTTC. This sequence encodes CAPPVGDGYTF.

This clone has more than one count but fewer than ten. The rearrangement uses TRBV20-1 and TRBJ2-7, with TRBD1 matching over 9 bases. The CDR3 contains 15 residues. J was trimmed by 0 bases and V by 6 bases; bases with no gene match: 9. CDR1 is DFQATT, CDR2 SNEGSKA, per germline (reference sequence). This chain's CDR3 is CSASYRGLSSYEQYF. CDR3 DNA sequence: TGCAGTGCAAGTTACAGGGGGCTAAGCTCCTACGAGCAGTACTTC.

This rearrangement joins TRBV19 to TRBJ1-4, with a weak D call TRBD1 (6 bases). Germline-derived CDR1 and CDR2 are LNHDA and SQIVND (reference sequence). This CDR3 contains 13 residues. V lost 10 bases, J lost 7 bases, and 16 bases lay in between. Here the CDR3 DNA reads TGTGCCACCAATACCCAGGGGACTGAAAAACTGTTTTTT. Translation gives CATNTQGTEKLFF.

The DNA for the CDR3 is TGCGCCAGCAGCTCCGGGACTAGGGCTAACTATGGCTACACCTTC. Its protein product is CASSSGTRANYGYTF. The chain links TRBV5-1 to TRBJ1-2; D is perhaps TRBD1 (5 bases). Trimming stripped 3 bases from V and 0 bases from J, with 12 bases between. The germline CDR1 and CDR2 sequences are SGHRS and YFSETQ. This CDR3 spans 15 amino acids.

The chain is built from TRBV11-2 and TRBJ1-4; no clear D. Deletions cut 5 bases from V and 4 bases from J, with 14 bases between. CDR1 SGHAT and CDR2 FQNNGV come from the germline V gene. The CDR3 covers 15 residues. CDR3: CASSPNVGGNEKLFF. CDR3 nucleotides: TGTGCCAGCAGCCCGAACGTGGGTGGTAATGAAAAACTGTTTTTT.

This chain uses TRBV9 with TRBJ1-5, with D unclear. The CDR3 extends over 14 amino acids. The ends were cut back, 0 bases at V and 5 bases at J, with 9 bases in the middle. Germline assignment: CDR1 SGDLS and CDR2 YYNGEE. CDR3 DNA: TGTGCCAGCAGCGTAGAAGGGTTTTATCAGCCCCAGCATTTT. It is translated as CASSVEGFYQPQHF.

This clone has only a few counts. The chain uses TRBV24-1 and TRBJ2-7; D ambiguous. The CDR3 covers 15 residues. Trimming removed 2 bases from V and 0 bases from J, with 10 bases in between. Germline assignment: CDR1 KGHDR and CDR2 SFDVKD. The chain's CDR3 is CATSDSQALSYEQYF. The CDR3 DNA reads TGTGCCACCAGTGATTCCCAGGCCCTCTCCTACGAGCAGTACTTC.

CDR3 nucleotide sequence: TGTGCCAGCAGCCTGAGGGGGGAGATTCAGTACTTC. Residues: CASSLRGEIQYF. V usage is TRBV5-6 and J usage is TRBJ2-4, with D possibly being TRBD1 or TRBD2 (6 bases each). The V and J ends lost 4 bases and 10 bases respectively, with 12 bases between them. The CDR3 spans 12 residues. Germline CDR1 and CDR2: SGHDT and YYEEEE.

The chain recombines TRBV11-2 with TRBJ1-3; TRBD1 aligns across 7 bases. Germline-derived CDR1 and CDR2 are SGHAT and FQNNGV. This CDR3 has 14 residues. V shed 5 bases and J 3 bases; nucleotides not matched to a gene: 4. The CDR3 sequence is CASSPGQIGNTIYF. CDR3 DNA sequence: TGTGCCAGCAGCCCGGGACAGATTGGAAACACCATATATTTT.

CDR3 sequence (DNA): TGTGCCAGCAGTCCCGGGACAGGACCCTACGAGCAGTACTTC. The encoded protein is CASSPGTGPYEQYF. V and J are TRBV6-5 and TRBJ2-7; the match to TRBD1 covers 8 bases. This CDR3 region has 14 residues. The germline V gene has CDR1 MNHEY and CDR2 SVGAGI. Trimming took 5 bases from V and 2 from J; bases not matched to a gene: 5.

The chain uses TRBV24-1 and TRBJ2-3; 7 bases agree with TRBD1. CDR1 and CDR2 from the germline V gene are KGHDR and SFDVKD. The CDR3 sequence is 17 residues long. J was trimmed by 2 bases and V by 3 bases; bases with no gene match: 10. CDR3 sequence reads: CATSDPRDSIYTDTQYF. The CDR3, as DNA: TGTGCCACCAGTGATCCCCGGGACAGCATCTACACAGATACGCAGTATTTT.

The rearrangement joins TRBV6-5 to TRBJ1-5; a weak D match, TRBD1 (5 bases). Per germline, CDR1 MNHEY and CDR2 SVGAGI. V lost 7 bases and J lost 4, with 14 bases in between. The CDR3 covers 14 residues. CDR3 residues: CASTGTAGNQPQHF. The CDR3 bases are TGTGCCAGCACCGGGACGGCGGGGAATCAGCCCCAGCATTTT.